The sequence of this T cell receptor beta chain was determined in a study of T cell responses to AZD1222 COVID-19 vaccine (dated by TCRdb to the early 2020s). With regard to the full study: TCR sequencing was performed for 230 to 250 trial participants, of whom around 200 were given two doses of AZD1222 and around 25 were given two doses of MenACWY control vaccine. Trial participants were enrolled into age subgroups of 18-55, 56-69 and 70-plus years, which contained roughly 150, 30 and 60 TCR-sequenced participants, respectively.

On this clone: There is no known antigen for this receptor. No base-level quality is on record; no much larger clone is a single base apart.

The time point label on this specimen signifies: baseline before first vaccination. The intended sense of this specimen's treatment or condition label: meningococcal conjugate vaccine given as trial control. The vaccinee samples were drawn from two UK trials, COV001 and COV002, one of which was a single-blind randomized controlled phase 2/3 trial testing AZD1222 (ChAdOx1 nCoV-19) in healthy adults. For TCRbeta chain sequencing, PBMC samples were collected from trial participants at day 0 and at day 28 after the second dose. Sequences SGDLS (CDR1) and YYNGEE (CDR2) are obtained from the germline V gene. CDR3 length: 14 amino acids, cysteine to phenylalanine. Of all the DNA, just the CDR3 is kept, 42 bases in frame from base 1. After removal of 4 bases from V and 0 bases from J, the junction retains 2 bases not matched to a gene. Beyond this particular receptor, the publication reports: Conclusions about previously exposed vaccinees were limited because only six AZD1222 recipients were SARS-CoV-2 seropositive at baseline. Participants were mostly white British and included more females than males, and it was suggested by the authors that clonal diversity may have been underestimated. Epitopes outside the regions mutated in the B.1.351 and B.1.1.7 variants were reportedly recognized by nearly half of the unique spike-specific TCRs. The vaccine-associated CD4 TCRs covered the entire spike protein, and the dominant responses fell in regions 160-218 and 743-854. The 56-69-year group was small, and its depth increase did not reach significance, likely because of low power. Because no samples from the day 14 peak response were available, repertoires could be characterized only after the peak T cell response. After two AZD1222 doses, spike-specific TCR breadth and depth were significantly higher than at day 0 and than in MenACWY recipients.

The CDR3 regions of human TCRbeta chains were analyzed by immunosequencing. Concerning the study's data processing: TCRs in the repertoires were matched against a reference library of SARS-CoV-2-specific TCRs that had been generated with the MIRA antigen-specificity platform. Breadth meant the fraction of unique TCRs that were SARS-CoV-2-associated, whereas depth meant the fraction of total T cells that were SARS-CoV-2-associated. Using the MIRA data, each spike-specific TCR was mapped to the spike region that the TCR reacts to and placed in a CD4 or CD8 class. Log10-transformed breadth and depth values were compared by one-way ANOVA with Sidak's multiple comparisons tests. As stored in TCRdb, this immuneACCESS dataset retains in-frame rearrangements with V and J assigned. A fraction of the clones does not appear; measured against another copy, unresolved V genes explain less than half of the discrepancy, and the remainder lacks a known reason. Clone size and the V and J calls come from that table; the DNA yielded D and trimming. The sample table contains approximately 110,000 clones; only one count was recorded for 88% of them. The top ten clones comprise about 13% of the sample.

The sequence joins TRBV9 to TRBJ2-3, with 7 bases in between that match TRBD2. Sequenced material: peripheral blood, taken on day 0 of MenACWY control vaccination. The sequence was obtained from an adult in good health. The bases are TGTGCCAGCAGCATTAGCGGGAGCACAGATACGCAGTATTTT. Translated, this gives CASSISGSTDTQYF.